This TCR beta chain was recorded in a study of T cells after yellow fever vaccination. Background on the study: Fractions of limited cellularity were prepared by means of SMART-Seq v4 Ultra Low Input.

This CDR3 spans 14 amino acids. V was cut by 2 bases and J by 2 bases, with 10 bases left in between. Concerning this clonotype itself: The antigen is not known. Possible read error: a much larger clone is one base away.

Whole-study results and caveats: Post-booster reappearance was seen for most primary-vaccination clones (around 97% CD4, 75% to 90% CD8).

TCRdb re-derived calls from the 5' RACE reads in MiXCR, one entry per CDR3 protein. The table lists 250,000 to 300,000 distinct CDR3 sequences, roughly 13% of them singletons, with less than 0.55% in the top ten. The source is a man aged 30 to 39 who received the YFV17D yellow fever vaccine. The sequencing used CD4+ T cells sorted from PBMCs, collected 45 days after the yellow fever booster vaccination. The chain uses TRBV12-3 or TRBV12-4 and TRBJ2-7, with a weak D call TRBD2 (6 bases). CDR3 in DNA: TGTGCCAGCAGTTTATATAGCGGCCCCTACGAGCAGTACTTC. Protein product: CASSLYSGPYEQYF.